This entry features one T cell receptor beta chain sequence. Its target is not known. TCRdb keeps only in-frame clones here, not all; method: immunoSEQ multiplex PCR. The table has around 130,000 clones, 93% seen once; the top ten hold around 5.9%. The data derive from a study of T cell responses to AZD1222 COVID-19 vaccine. Study information: Timing groups of about 4 and about 12 weeks for second doses were pooled. General study results and limits: Spike-specific TCR repertoires showed rising breadth and depth after two AZD1222 doses. White British donors predominated, females outnumbered males, and clonal diversity was possibly underestimated.

The source of this sequence is an adult in good health. Material: peripheral blood, obtained on day 0 of AZD1222 vaccination.

CDR3 region: CSVVFRDDGYTF. Here the CDR3 DNA reads TGCAGCGTTGTGTTCAGGGACGATGGCTACACCTTC. V is TRBV29-1 and J is TRBJ1-2, with D maybe TRBD1 (5 bases). The V end lost 4 bases, the J end lost 6 bases, and 12 bases lay between the germline ends. Germline V gene lookup returns CDR1 SQVTM and CDR2 ANQGSEA. This CDR3 region has 12 residues.